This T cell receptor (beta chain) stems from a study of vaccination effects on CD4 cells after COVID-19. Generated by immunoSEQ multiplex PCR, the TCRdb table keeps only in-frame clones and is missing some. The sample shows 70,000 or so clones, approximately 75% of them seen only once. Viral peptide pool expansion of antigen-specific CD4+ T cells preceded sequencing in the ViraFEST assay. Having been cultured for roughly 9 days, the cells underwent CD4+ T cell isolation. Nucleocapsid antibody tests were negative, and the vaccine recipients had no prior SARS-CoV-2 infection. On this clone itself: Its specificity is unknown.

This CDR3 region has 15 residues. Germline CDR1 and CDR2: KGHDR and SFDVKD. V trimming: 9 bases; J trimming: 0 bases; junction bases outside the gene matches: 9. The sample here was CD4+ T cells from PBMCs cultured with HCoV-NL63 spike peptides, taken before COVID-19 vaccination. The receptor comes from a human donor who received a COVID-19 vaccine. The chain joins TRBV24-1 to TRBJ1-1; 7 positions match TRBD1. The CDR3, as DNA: TGTGCCACCGCACCGGGACAGCCTATGAACACTGAAGCTTTCTTT. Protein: CATAPGQPMNTEAFF.